This is a list of T cell receptor beta chains from one sample in a study of blood T cell repertoires in COVID-19. The data were produced by immunoSEQ multiplex PCR, yet TCRdb's version contains in-frame clones alone and is incomplete. The table has 300,000 or so clones, about 90% seen once. The specimen was peripheral blood. The source is a middle-aged woman who had recovered from COVID-19. CDR3s include the opening cysteine and the closing phenylalanine or tryptophan. A D gene is named only where the DNA matches it firmly. The size of a clone is reported for some rows only, either as once, few or many, or as a class for expanded clones.

V gene	D gene	clone size	J gene	CDR3 DNA	CDR3 protein
TRBV2	TRBD1	once	TRBJ1-5	TGTGCCAGCAGTGTTAGGCAGGGGGCGATTCAGCCCCAGCATTTT	CASSVRQGAIQPQHF
TRBV9	.	.	TRBJ2-6	TGTGCCAGCAGCGTAGGGGTGGGGAGCTCTGGGGCCAACGTCCTGACTTTC	CASSVGVGSSGANVLTF
TRBV11-1	.	once	TRBJ2-1	TGTGCCAGCAGCAAAAGGACAGACTACAATGAGCAGTTCTTC	CASSKRTDYNEQFF
TRBV7-9	TRBD1	.	TRBJ1-1	TGTGCCAGCAGCTTGGGGACCGGGACAGGGTCCTCATTT	CASSLGTGTGSSF
TRBV18	.	.	TRBJ1-2	TGTGCCAGCTCACCCATGTGGGGCGCAGACTATGGCTACACCTTC	CASSPMWGADYGYTF
TRBV6-2/TRBV6-3	TRBD1	.	TRBJ2-7	TGTGCCAGCAGTTACGGAGGGACAGGGAAAACTCGCGAGCAGTACTTC	CASSYGGTGKTREQYF
TRBV4-3	TRBD2	once	TRBJ2-1	TGCGCCAGCAGCCAAGCTCCGTGGGAGGGGTCACGGGAGCAGTTCTTC	CASSQAPWEGSREQFF
TRBV28	.	.	TRBJ2-2	TGTGCCAGCAGTTTAGGACAGTTCACCGGGGAGCTGTTTTTT	CASSLGQFTGELFF
TRBV18	.	.	TRBJ1-5	TGTGCCAGCTCACCATTGAGGACAGATCAGCCCCAGCATTTT	CASSPLRTDQPQHF
TRBV18	.	.	TRBJ2-2	TGTGCCAGCTCACCTGAGAGCGGGGAGCTGTTTTTT	CASSPESGELFF
TRBV11-2	.	.	TRBJ1-2	TGTGCCAGCAGCTTAGTGGGGGGGTTCTATGGCTACACCTTC	CASSLVGGFYGYTF
TRBV25-1	.	once	TRBJ1-2	TGTGCCAGCAGCCCGAGGACAGAGATAAACTATGGCTACACCTTC	CASSPRTEINYGYTF
TRBV5-6	TRBD1	.	TRBJ1-2	TGTGCCAGCAGCTTTGACAGGACAGGCTATGGCTACACCTTC	CASSFDRTGYGYTF
TRBV5-4	.	.	TRBJ1-5	TGTGCCAGCAGCTTGGCGCCAGTTAGCAATCAGCCCCAGCATTTT	CASSLAPVSNQPQHF
TRBV3-1/TRBV3-2	TRBD1	.	TRBJ1-1	TGTGCCAGCAGCCTAGGGGGCCGGGACACTGAAGCTTTCTTT	CASSLGGRDTEAFF
TRBV5-4	TRBD2	.	TRBJ2-5	TGTGCCAGCAGCTTAGCGGGGGGGCTACAAGAGACCCAGTACTTC	CASSLAGGLQETQYF
TRBV7-5	.	.	TRBJ2-5	TGTGCCAGAAGCTTAGTATTTCGGAGGGTCCAGTACTTC	CARSLVFRRVQYF
TRBV6-2/TRBV6-3	.	.	TRBJ2-7	TGTGCCAGCAGTCGACCCAGCAGGGCCCTTTCCTACGAGCAGTACTTC	CASSRPSRALSYEQYF
TRBV19	.	once	TRBJ1-2	TGTGCCAGTAGGCACAGGGTAGGTGGCTACACCTTC	CASRHRVGGYTF
TRBV6-6	.	.	TRBJ1-3	TGTGCCAGCAGTTATGGCATCCCTGGAAACACCATATATTTT	CASSYGIPGNTIYF
TRBV11-3	TRBD2	.	TRBJ2-5	TGTGCCAGCAGCCCAGGGACTAGCGGGGGACCAGAGACCCAGTACTTC	CASSPGTSGGPETQYF
TRBV6-2/TRBV6-3	.	.	TRBJ1-2	TGTGCCAGCAGTATGGGCAGATCCTATGGCTACACCTTC	CASSMGRSYGYTF
TRBV7-2	.	once	TRBJ2-7	TGTGCCAGCAGCCCCTTCCTCGAGAGCTCCTACGAGCAGTACTTC	CASSPFLESSYEQYF
TRBV21-1	.	.	TRBJ2-7	TGTGCCAGCAGCAAAGGTGAGGGGGACGAGCAGTACTTC	CASSKGEGDEQYF
TRBV5-1	TRBD1	.	TRBJ1-2	TGCGCCAGCAGCTCCACCGGGACAGGGGGGGATGGCTACACCTTC	CASSSTGTGGDGYTF
TRBV29-1	.	.	TRBJ1-2	TGCAGCGTTGAAGAGTCCAGGGGAGATGGCTACACCTTC	CSVEESRGDGYTF
TRBV7-9	TRBD2	.	TRBJ2-7	TGTGCCAGCAGCTTGGCGGGGGAAGCCTACGAGCAGTACTTC	CASSLAGEAYEQYF
TRBV6-6	TRBD1	.	TRBJ1-1	TGTGCCAGCAGTTACTCGTCGGGACAGGGGCCTCGGGTAGCTTTCTTT	CASSYSSGQGPRVAFF
TRBV3-1/TRBV3-2	TRBD2	.	TRBJ2-1	TGTGCCAGCAGCCAGGCGGGGGGATACAATGAGCAGTTCTTC	CASSQAGGYNEQFF
TRBV13	.	.	TRBJ1-5	TGTGCCAGCAGCCCAGGAATCAATCAGCCCCAGCATTTT	CASSPGINQPQHF
TRBV11-2	.	once	TRBJ2-6	TGTGCCAGCAGTAACCAGAGGCGGAGGGCCAACGTCCTGACTTTC	CASSNQRRRANVLTF
TRBV5-5	.	.	TRBJ2-2	TGTGCCAGCAGCTTGGATCCCCAACTTACGAACACCGGGGAGCTGTTTTTT	CASSLDPQLTNTGELFF
TRBV12-3/TRBV12-4	.	.	TRBJ2-5	TGTGCCAGCAGTTTATCCGGGGAAGAGACCCAGTACTTC	CASSLSGEETQYF
TRBV7-9	.	once	TRBJ2-7	TGTGCCAGCAGCTTAGCAGGGCGCGGGTACGAGCAGTACTTC	CASSLAGRGYEQYF
TRBV2	TRBD1	.	TRBJ1-4	TGTGCCAGCAGGGGGACAGGAAGTACGAAAAAACTGTTTTTT	CASRGTGSTKKLFF
TRBV19	TRBD1	.	TRBJ2-5	TGTGCCAGTAGTCCCCGGGGTCCCGACAGGGCCATCCAGCGGACCCAGTACTTC	CASSPRGPDRAIQRTQYF
TRBV19	.	.	TRBJ1-3	TGTGCCAGTAGTATCGCGGGATCTGGAAACACCATATATTTT	CASSIAGSGNTIYF
TRBV6-5	.	.	TRBJ1-2	TGTGCCAGCAGTCCCCTCAAGGGGGTCTATGGCTACACCTTC	CASSPLKGVYGYTF
TRBV7-8	TRBD1	.	TRBJ2-3	TGTGCCAGCAGACCCGGACAGGGTTCAGATACGCAGTATTTT	CASRPGQGSDTQYF
TRBV5-1	.	.	TRBJ1-6	TGCGCCAGCAGCTTGGGAAGGAGTTTATATAATTCACCCCTCCACTTT	CASSLGRSLYNSPLHF
TRBV6-5	TRBD1	.	TRBJ2-1	TGTGCCAGCAGGGACAGGGTGGCCCGCGTTCATGAGCAGTTCTTC	CASRDRVARVHEQFF
TRBV6-6	TRBD1	.	TRBJ2-1	TGTGCCAGCAGTGCCAGGGGGTCCTACAATGAGCAGTTCTTC	CASSARGSYNEQFF
TRBV7-9	TRBD2	.	TRBJ2-3	TGTGCCAGCAGCTTCTACCGGGGGGAGAGCACAGATACGCAGTATTTT	CASSFYRGESTDTQYF
TRBV20-1	.	once	TRBJ2-1	TGCAGTGCTAGTAGGCTAGTGGATGAGCAGTTCTTC	CSASRLVDEQFF
TRBV10-1	.	few	TRBJ1-5	TGCGCCAGCCCCGGCGGGAGGCAGCCCCAGCATTTT	CASPGGRQPQHF
TRBV6-1	.	.	TRBJ1-4	TGTGCCAGCAGTGAACGAGCAACTAATGAAAAACTGTTTTTT	CASSERATNEKLFF
TRBV19	.	.	TRBJ1-5	TGTGCCAGTAGTTGGACCGCGGGGGATCAGCCCCAGCATTTT	CASSWTAGDQPQHF
TRBV3-1/TRBV3-2	.	.	TRBJ1-4	TGTGCCAGCAGCCAAAGACCTTTCGGGAAACTGTTTTTT	CASSQRPFGKLFF
TRBV27	.	.	TRBJ2-3	TGTGCCAGCAGTTATCGAGGCACAGATACGCAGTATTTT	CASSYRGTDTQYF
TRBV9	.	.	TRBJ2-3	TGTGCCAGCAGCGTAGTAACTGCCACAGATACGCAGTATTTT	CASSVVTATDTQYF
TRBV18	.	.	TRBJ1-1	TGTGCCAGCTCATACATAGTACAGGGTAACACTGAAGCTTTCTTT	CASSYIVQGNTEAFF
TRBV27	.	.	TRBJ1-5	TGTGCCAGCAGTCGCGAGGGGAGGGCAAATCAGCCCCAGCATTTT	CASSREGRANQPQHF
TRBV7-8	.	few	TRBJ1-5	TGTGCCAGCAGCTCAGGGGTTTCCAATCAGCCCCAGCATTTT	CASSSGVSNQPQHF